Below are 27 T cell receptor beta chains sequenced from a single sample in a study of shared clonotypes between healthy human individuals. Naive-designated CD8 cells lacked CD45RO, were positively enriched for CCR7, and omitted terminally differentiated effector memory CD45RA+ cells. Produced via immunoSEQ multiplex PCR; TCRdb's table is partial and in-frame only. The sample includes roughly 1,800,000 clones, about 95% of them seen just once. Sequences were obtained from naive CD8+ T cells sorted from blood. All receptors come from a man younger than 35 in good health.

As for this clone: An end of the junction does not agree with germline; a read error may underlie this. The chain uses TRBV10-3 and TRBJ2-2; D is undetermined. The CDR3 spans 14 residues. Looked up from germline, CDR1 is ENHRY and CDR2 is SYGVKD. The CDR3 loop is CAIGDNANTGELFF. The CDR3 DNA follows: TGTGCCATCGGTGATAACGCGAACACCGGGGAGCTGTTTTTT.

The chain couples TRBV4-1 to TRBJ1-5; no reliable D call. The ends were cut back, 2 bases at V and 2 bases at J, with 7 bases in the middle. There are 14 residues in the CDR3. Germline-derived CDR1 and CDR2 are MGHRA and YSYEKL. CDR3 region: CASSQPGGNQPQHF. Here the CDR3 DNA reads TGCGCCAGCAGCCAACCTGGGGGCAATCAGCCCCAGCATTTT.

The chain joins TRBV13 to TRBJ2-7; possibly TRBD2 for D (6 bases). CDR3 length: 18 residues. Per the germline V gene, CDR1 is PRHDT and CDR2 is FYEKMQ (reference sequence). With 2 bases removed from V and 0 bases from J, the gap between germline ends came to 20 bases. CDR3 nucleotide sequence: TGTGCCAGCAGCTTAATAGGAGGTAGCGGAGTAATCTCCTACGAGCAGTACTTC. Its protein is CASSLIGGSGVISYEQYF.

This sequence joins TRBV7-9 and TRBJ2-2; 8 bases are a match to TRBD1. The CDR3 contains 15 residues. V shed 4 bases and J 5 bases; nucleotides not matched to a gene: 6. The germline V gene has CDR1 SEHNR and CDR2 FQNEAQ (reference sequence). The CDR3 coding sequence is TGTGCCAGCAGCTCTCCGGGACAGGTGACCGGGGAGCTGTTTTTT. This sequence encodes CASSSPGQVTGELFF.

This sequence joins TRBV27 and TRBJ2-7, with 10 bases identical to TRBD2. The germline CDR1 and CDR2 sequences are MNHEY and SMNVEV (reference sequence). This CDR3 is built from 16 residues. Losses at the gene ends were 5 bases for V and 5 bases for J; bases not matched to a gene: 12. This chain's CDR3 is CASSPWAGTSANEQYF. CDR3 sequence (DNA): TGTGCCAGCAGTCCGTGGGCCGGGACTAGCGCAAACGAGCAGTACTTC.

This rearrangement joins TRBV5-4 to TRBJ1-2, with 11 nucleotides matching TRBD1. Germline V gene sequence: CDR1 SGHNT, CDR2 YYREEE (reference sequence). The CDR3 contains 18 residues. Germline trimming cut 4 bases from V and 2 bases from J; bases unmatched to any gene: 13. CDR3 residues: CASSGDTGQGAGNYGYTF. CDR3 nucleotide sequence: TGTGCCAGCAGCGGAGATACCGGACAGGGGGCGGGGAACTATGGCTACACCTTC.

As for this clone: The sample holds other DNA sequences that translate to the same CDR3. The chain recombines TRBV6-5 with TRBJ1-1, with no clear D. The germline V and J ends were trimmed by 2 bases and 1 base, with 8 bases remaining between them. CDR3 length equals 14 residues. Looked up from germline, CDR1 is MNHEY and CDR2 is SVGAGI. CDR3 nucleotides: TGTGCCAGCAGTTACGCCGGAGAGAACACTGAAGCTTTCTTT. Its protein is CASSYAGENTEAFF.

V gene TRBV7-9 combines with J gene TRBJ2-4; 7 positions match TRBD1. In germline, CDR1 is SEHNR, CDR2 FQNEAQ (reference sequence). The CDR3 is 14 residues long. The V and J ends lost 5 bases and 8 bases, in that order; junction bases with no gene match: 9. CDR3 sequence (DNA): TGTGCCAGCAGCCCGGGACAGCTATGGGACATTCAGTACTTC. Protein sequence: CASSPGQLWDIQYF.

This chain joins TRBV7-9 and TRBJ1-2; 9 positions match TRBD1. The germline gives CDR1 SEHNR, CDR2 FQNEAQ (reference sequence). The ends lost 4 bases at V and 8 bases at J; junction bases unmatched: 8. This CDR3 region has 14 residues. CDR3 protein: CASSYGTGLEGYTF. The CDR3 bases are TGTGCCAGCAGCTACGGGACAGGGTTAGAAGGCTACACCTTC.

The chain recombines TRBV9 with TRBJ2-3, with D uncertain. V lost 1 base and J lost 1, with 4 bases in between. The CDR3 spans 13 residues. Looked up from germline, CDR1 is SGDLS and CDR2 is YYNGEE. CDR3 in amino acids: CASSVFGTDTQYF. The CDR3 nucleotides are TGTGCCAGCAGCGTATTTGGCACAGATACGCAGTATTTT.

V usage is TRBV7-9 and J usage is TRBJ2-1; TRBD2 agrees at 7 bases. Germline CDR1 is SEHNR and CDR2 is FQNEAQ (reference sequence). CDR3 length: 16 amino acids. The V segment lost 3 bases and the J segment 3 bases; nucleotides outside the gene matches: 8. As DNA, the CDR3 is TGTGCCAGCAGCTTGGTCGGACTAGATTTCTACAATGAGCAGTTCTTC. This gives the protein CASSLVGLDFYNEQFF.

V and J are TRBV9 and TRBJ2-1; D is unclear. Germline lookup yields CDR1 SGDLS and CDR2 YYNGEE. V shed 3 bases and J shed 4 bases, with 17 bases lying between them. The CDR3 is 16 residues long. CDR3 sequence: CASSAGERAGYNEQFF. The CDR3, as DNA: TGTGCCAGCAGCGCTGGGGAAAGGGCCGGGTACAATGAGCAGTTCTTC.

This chain connects TRBV7-9 to TRBJ2-1; D gene uncertain. Germline CDR1 and CDR2: SEHNR and FQNEAQ (reference sequence). V was pared by 5 bases and J by 4 bases, with 15 bases between. This CDR3 region has 15 residues. The DNA of the CDR3 is TGTGCCAGCAGCCCCGTGGCAACCCAATACAATGAGCAGTTCTTC. The encoded protein is CASSPVATQYNEQFF.

The CDR3 region has the DNA TGTGCCAGCAGTACCGGGACAGGGGTAGACGAGCAGTACTTC. Its translation is CASSTGTGVDEQYF. The chain links TRBV27 to TRBJ2-7; 10 nucleotides agree with TRBD1. CDR1 and CDR2 (germline): MNHEY, SMNVEV (reference sequence). The junction had 6 bases not matched to a gene; V was cut back by 5 bases and J by 5 bases. The CDR3 consists of 14 residues.

The chain uses TRBV7-9 and TRBJ2-2; D unclear. The CDR3 runs to 15 residues. Trimming shortened V by 5 bases and J by 4 bases, and 14 bases separated the two germline ends. Germline-derived CDR1 and CDR2 are SEHNR and FQNEAQ (reference sequence). This chain's CDR3 is CASSRPEAFTGELFF. In nucleotides, the CDR3 is TGTGCCAGCAGCCGTCCCGAAGCCTTCACCGGGGAGCTGTTTTTT.

The chain links TRBV5-6 to TRBJ2-7; TRBD2 matches 7 bases. Trimming took 4 bases from V and 3 from J; bases not matched to a gene: 4. The CDR3 has 13 residues. CDR1 SGHDT and CDR2 YYEEEE come from the germline V gene. The CDR3 spells CASSLGTIYEQYF. The DNA for the CDR3 is TGTGCCAGCAGCCTCGGGACTATCTACGAGCAGTACTTC.

The genes are TRBV10-2 and TRBJ2-7; TRBD2 matches at 8 bases. V lost 6 bases and J lost 4; bases outside the gene matches: 2. The CDR3 consists of 12 residues. Germline CDR1 WSHSY, CDR2 SAAADI. The CDR3 nucleotides are TGCGCCAGCAGCCCTAGCGGGTACGAGCAGTACTTC. Protein sequence: CASSPSGYEQYF.

There are a few counts of this clone. The rearrangement joins TRBV27 to TRBJ1-4; D remains unclear. The V end was cut by 4 bases, the J end by 0 bases, with 6 bases between. Germline-derived CDR1 and CDR2 are MNHEY and SMNVEV (reference sequence). This CDR3 region has 14 residues. CDR3 in amino acids: CASSSIATNEKLFF. The CDR3 region has the DNA TGTGCCAGCAGTTCAATTGCAACTAATGAAAAACTGTTTTTT.

The chain couples TRBV11-2 to TRBJ2-1, with 11 bases lining up with TRBD2. The CDR3 totals 17 residues. V lost 3 bases and J lost 5; bases outside the gene matches: 9. Germline V gene sequence: CDR1 SGHAT, CDR2 FQNNGV. CDR3: CASSFFPTSGADNEQFF. Written as DNA, the CDR3 is TGTGCCAGCAGCTTCTTTCCGACTAGCGGGGCTGACAATGAGCAGTTCTTC.

This clone appeared once. The chain has TRBV27 and TRBJ2-1; 8 bases line up with TRBD1. The CDR3 extends over 15 amino acids. Germline loops: CDR1 MNHEY, CDR2 SMNVEV (reference sequence). The V segment lost 9 bases and the J segment 7 bases; nucleotides outside the gene matches: 14. CDR3 coding DNA: TGTGCCAGTGGGGCCGGGACAGGCTTGATTAATGAGCAGTTCTTC. Translating it yields CASGAGTGLINEQFF.

Details on this clone: This sample includes further DNA sequences coding for the same CDR3. The chain recombines TRBV29-1 with TRBJ1-4, with D possibly TRBD1 on 5 matching bases. There are 12 residues in the CDR3. Germline V gives CDR1 SQVTM, CDR2 ANQGSEA. V dropped 4 bases and J dropped 7 bases, with 10 bases sitting between them. The CDR3 bases are TGCAGCGTTGTAGGGGAGGGTGAAAAACTGTTTTTT. This encodes CSVVGEGEKLFF.

The rearrangement joins TRBV30 to TRBJ2-7; D gene uncertain. CDR1 GTSNPN and CDR2 SVGIG come from the germline V gene (reference sequence). This CDR3 has 13 amino acids. Trimming pared 5 bases from V and 4 bases from J, leaving 15 bases between. As DNA, the CDR3 is TGTGCCTGGGCCCTTCGAGGCGTATACGAGCAGTACTTC. This codes for CAWALRGVYEQYF.

This clone came up once. V and J are TRBV6-1 and TRBJ1-6, with unresolved D. The CDR3 is 11 amino acids. Germline loops: CDR1 MNHNS, CDR2 SASEGT. The germline V and J ends were trimmed by 3 bases and 14 bases, with 8 bases remaining between them. The CDR3 DNA follows: TGTGCCAGCAGTGAGACACCCACCCTCCACTTT. Translation gives CASSETPTLHF.

The J gene is TRBJ1-5, the V gene TRBV4-1; 7 nucleotides line up with TRBD1. With V trimmed by 1 base and J by 2 bases, 14 bases remained unmatched. This CDR3 contains 19 residues. Looked up from germline, CDR1 is MGHRA and CDR2 is YSYEKL. CDR3 sequence (DNA): TGCGCCAGCAGCCAAGGGGCCACAGGGGCGCTTTTGGGCAATCAGCCCCAGCATTTT. This codes for CASSQGATGALLGNQPQHF.

The chain links TRBV30 to TRBJ1-1; 10 nucleotides align to TRBD1. The CDR3 is 13 residues long. The junction had 8 bases not matched to a gene; V was cut back by 2 bases and J by 11 bases. Germline-derived CDR1 and CDR2 are GTSNPN and SVGIG (reference sequence). CDR3 coding DNA: TGTGCCTGGAGTACCGACAGGGGGCTGGACGCTTTCTTT. Translating it yields CAWSTDRGLDAFF.

This clone has at least ten counts. The genes are TRBV4-1 and TRBJ2-2, with D tentatively TRBD2 (7 bases). Trimming stripped 1 base from V and 7 bases from J, with 16 bases between. In germline, CDR1 is MGHRA, CDR2 YSYEKL. This CDR3 has 16 residues. The CDR3 loop is CASSQVMGGRVGELFF. Written as DNA, the CDR3 is TGCGCCAGCAGCCAAGTAATGGGGGGGCGAGTCGGGGAGCTGTTTTTT.

The CDR3 coding sequence is TGTGCCAGCAGTTTAAGGCTAGGGGAGCAGTACTTC. Translation gives CASSLRLGEQYF. The chain combines TRBV28 with TRBJ2-7; no clear D. Per the germline V gene, CDR1 is MDHEN and CDR2 is SYDVKM. This CDR3 region has 12 residues. Trimming took off 2 bases at V and 7 bases at J, with 9 bases between the two ends.